This T cell receptor (beta chain) came from a study of cytomegalovirus exposure and HLA in healthy donors. About the research overall: From about 179 million T cells, an earlier analysis saw approximately 110 million unique TCR beta sequences.

Of note for this clone: Antigen specificity is unknown.

Whole-study results and caveats: There were three CMV-associated chains whose specificity for CMV antigens was confirmed in vitro. Only CMV serostatus was available as immune exposure information.

In germline, CDR1 is SGHKS, CDR2 YYEKEE (reference sequence). CDR3 length equals 16 residues. The ends were cut back, 3 bases at V and 1 base at J, with 17 bases in the middle. This PCR relied on a set of 60 Vbeta primers and 13 Jbeta primers. Profiling relied on immunoSEQ multiplex PCR, and the TCRdb table lists in-frame clones only, not all of them. The table lists 90,000 to 120,000 clones, roughly 70% of them singletons, with about 11% in the top ten. The rearrangement joins TRBV5-5 to TRBJ2-7; D is possibly TRBD2 (6 bases). The sample was PBMCs. The TCR originated in a middle-aged man in good health and CMV-seropositive. This CDR3 reads CASSWALLTSSYEQYF. In DNA form, the CDR3 reads TGTGCCAGCAGCTGGGCTCTACTGACTAGTTCCTACGAGCAGTACTTC.